The 32 T cell receptor beta chains reported below all come from one sample, sequenced in a study of cytomegalovirus exposure and HLA in healthy donors. 13 Jbeta primers and 60 Vbeta primers were used for the PCR. This table comes from immunoSEQ multiplex PCR, and its TCRdb copy is limited to in-frame clones, with some not included. The table shows about 110,000 clones, with nearly 15% occurring only once. The sequenced material came from PBMCs. The receptors were sampled from a female donor in good health and CMV-seronegative.

V is TRBV4-1 and J is TRBJ2-1, with D hard to call. The germline V and J ends were trimmed by 0 bases and 2 bases, with 14 bases remaining between them. Germline V gene data show CDR1 as MGHRA and CDR2 as YSYEKL. The CDR3 contains 17 residues. As DNA, the CDR3 is TGCGCCAGCAGCCAAGAGTGGTCGGAGATGACCTACAATGAGCAGTTCTTC. Its protein is CASSQEWSEMTYNEQFF.

This clone has more than one count but fewer than ten. The chain carries TRBV10-3 and TRBJ1-2; D is ambiguous. Per germline, CDR1 ENHRY and CDR2 SYGVKD. Trimming stripped 0 bases from V and 14 bases from J, with 10 bases between. CDR3 length: 11 amino acids. The CDR3 DNA sequence: TGTGCCATCAGTGAGTCTCTGGACTGGACCTTC. Translated, it gives CAISESLDWTF.

This clone was counted between two and nine times. The CDR3 loop reads CASSPGTSGRGYEQYF. For the CDR3, the DNA is TGTGCCAGCAGTCCCGGGACTAGCGGGAGAGGCTACGAGCAGTACTTC. The chain recombines TRBV7-2 with TRBJ2-7, with TRBD2 matching 14 bases. V was clipped by 6 bases and J by 3 bases; unmatched bases: 7. CDR3 size: 16 residues. Per the germline V gene, CDR1 is SGHTA and CDR2 is FQGNSA.

This clone has more than one count but fewer than ten. The chain couples TRBV15 to TRBJ2-5; tentative D call: TRBD2 (5 bases). CDR1 and CDR2 from the germline V gene are LNHNV and YYDKDF (reference sequence). V gave up 0 bases and J gave up 8 bases, with 10 bases separating them. The CDR3 runs 13 residues. CDR3 amino acids: CATSRDWGDTQYF. CDR3 bases: TGTGCCACCAGCAGAGATTGGGGAGATACCCAGTACTTC.

In this sample, this clone turned up a few times. The chain employs TRBV25-1 and TRBJ2-2, with 11 bases that match TRBD1. V lost 1 base to trimming and J lost 6 bases; unmatched junction nucleotides: 1. The V gene's germline CDR1 is MGHDK and CDR2 SYGVNS. The CDR3 runs 15 residues. CDR3 loop: CASSEWTGGSGELFF. In DNA, the CDR3 is TGTGCCAGCAGTGAATGGACAGGGGGCTCCGGGGAGCTGTTTTTT.

This clone was seen more than once but under ten times. The rearrangement uses TRBV30 and TRBJ2-1; 7 nucleotides match TRBD1. The germline V gene has CDR1 GTSNPN and CDR2 SVGIG (reference sequence). This CDR3 region has 14 residues. Trimming took 6 bases from V and 5 from J; bases not matched to a gene: 10. The CDR3 sequence: CACLPKDRNNEQFF. The CDR3, as DNA: TGTGCCTGCCTCCCAAAGGACAGGAACAATGAGCAGTTCTTC.

This clone was seen only a few times. The rearrangement links TRBV5-1 to TRBJ1-2, with 11 nucleotides matching TRBD1. CDR3 length: 15 residues. Per germline, CDR1 SGHRS and CDR2 YFSETQ. V lost 4 bases and J lost 8; bases outside the gene matches: 10. In nucleotides, the CDR3 is TGCGCCAGCAGCATGCAGCCGGGACAGGGGGGCGGCTACACCTTC. Residues: CASSMQPGQGGGYTF.

J is TRBJ2-5 and V is TRBV5-6; 9 bases agree with TRBD2. This CDR3 has 14 amino acids. V lost 3 bases to trimming and J lost 5 bases; unmatched junction nucleotides: 5. Per germline, CDR1 SGHDT and CDR2 YYEEEE. The CDR3 region has the DNA TGTGCCAGCAGCTGGCGGGAGGGCCGGGAGACCCAGTACTTC. This encodes CASSWREGRETQYF.

This sequence joins TRBV11-1 and TRBJ2-3; 7 bases are a match to TRBD1. Trimming cost V 4 bases and J 2 bases; bases outside gene matches: 9. The CDR3 has 16 residues. Germline V gene lookup returns CDR1 SGHAT and CDR2 FQDESV (reference sequence). CDR3 sequence reads: CASSSLQGPTTDTQYF. The CDR3 nucleotides read TGTGCCAGCAGCTCCTTACAGGGGCCGACCACAGATACGCAGTATTTT.

The J gene is TRBJ2-7, the V gene TRBV29-1, with TRBD1 identical over 10 bases. V shed 6 bases and J 2 bases; nucleotides not matched to a gene: 4. This CDR3 region has 13 residues. The germline V gene encodes CDR1 SQVTM and CDR2 ANQGSEA. DNA of the CDR3: TGCAGCGTGGGGACAGGGGCCCCCTACGAGCAGTACTTC. Translation: CSVGTGAPYEQYF.

The chain joins TRBV7-3 to TRBJ2-1, with D maybe TRBD1 (6 bases). Germline assignment: CDR1 SGHTA and CDR2 FQGTGA. V lost 8 bases and J 6 bases, leaving 11 bases between the germline ends. The CDR3 length is 12 residues. The CDR3 spells CASALGGNEQFF. The CDR3 DNA is TGTGCCAGCGCCCTAGGGGGCAATGAGCAGTTCTTC.

This chain joins TRBV4-3 and TRBJ1-6, with D unresolved. V lost 0 bases and J 5 bases, leaving 11 bases between the germline ends. Germline V gene data show CDR1 as LGHNA and CDR2 as YSLEER. This CDR3 is 16 amino acids long. The CDR3 loop reads CASSQERVRDNSPLHF. For the CDR3, the DNA is TGCGCCAGCAGCCAAGAGAGGGTGAGGGATAATTCACCCCTCCACTTT.

This clone was observed once. V is TRBV4-1 and J is TRBJ2-5; D uncertain. Between the trimmed V and J ends, which lost 4 bases and 3 bases, there was a span of 9 bases. The CDR3 totals 13 residues. Germline V gene sequence: CDR1 MGHRA, CDR2 YSYEKL. The CDR3 DNA reads as TGCGCCAGCAGCCGAGGCCCTAAAGAGACCCAGTACTTC. Translated, it gives CASSRGPKETQYF.

This clone was detected a few times. The chain recombines TRBV27 with TRBJ2-5, with D maybe TRBD2 (6 bases). CDR3 length equals 13 residues. Trimming removed 4 bases at V and 7 bases at J, with 13 bases between. Per germline, CDR1 MNHEY and CDR2 SMNVEV (reference sequence). DNA for the CDR3: TGTGCCAGCAGTTCCGGGACTCTGGGGACCCAGTACTTC. The encoded protein is CASSSGTLGTQYF.

This rearrangement joins TRBV28 to TRBJ1-2, with D possibly TRBD1 on 6 matching bases. The CDR3 length is 13 residues. V lost 6 bases to trimming and J lost 4 bases, with 12 bases between them. Germline V gives CDR1 MDHEN, CDR2 SYDVKM. The CDR3 coding sequence is TGTGCCAGCAGCCGGCCAGGGGTCTATGGCTACACCTTC. This translates into CASSRPGVYGYTF.

Only a few counts were recorded for this clone. The CDR3 spells CASQAGLNTGELFF. In DNA, the CDR3 is TGTGCCAGCCAGGCGGGCTTAAACACCGGGGAGCTGTTTTTT. The chain links TRBV6-1 to TRBJ2-2; a possible D gene is TRBD2 (5 bases). Trimming pared 8 bases from V and 2 bases from J, leaving 12 bases between. CDR3 size: 14 residues. Germline values: CDR1 MNHNS, CDR2 SASEGT.

This clone has more than one count but fewer than ten. The chain has TRBV28 and TRBJ1-4; D possibly corresponds to TRBD1 (5 bases). CDR3 length: 14 residues. Germline CDR1 and CDR2: MDHEN and SYDVKM. Trimming took 3 bases from V and 3 from J, leaving 8 bases between them. This chain's CDR3 is CASSLGGANEKLFF. CDR3 DNA sequence: TGTGCCAGCAGTTTGGGGGGTGCTAATGAAAAACTGTTTTTT. Full variable domain (missing parts from reference TRBV28 and TRBJ1-4): DVKVTQSSRYLVKRTGEKVFLECVQDMDHENMFWYRQDPGLGLRLIYFSYDVKMKEKGDIPEGYSVSREKKERFSLILESASTNQTSMYLCASSLGGANEKLFFGSGTQLSVL.

This chain joins TRBV6-1 and TRBJ1-1, with 10 positions matching TRBD1. The V segment lost 4 bases and the J segment 11 bases; nucleotides outside the gene matches: 7. CDR3 length equals 13 residues. Germline CDR1 and CDR2: MNHNS and SASEGT. DNA for the CDR3: TGTGCCAGCAGTGTGTACGACAGGGGGCTGGCTTTCTTT. The encoded protein is CASSVYDRGLAFF.

The chain combines TRBV27 with TRBJ2-6, with D perhaps matching TRBD1 (6 bases). V lost 3 bases and J 0 bases, leaving 15 bases between the germline ends. The CDR3 contains 18 residues. CDR1 is MNHEY, CDR2 SMNVEV, per germline (reference sequence). This CDR3 reads CASSFLDRRDSGANVLTF. The CDR3 coding sequence is TGTGCCAGCAGTTTTCTCGACAGGAGAGACTCTGGGGCCAACGTCCTGACTTTC.

The chain joins TRBV27 to TRBJ1-3; no firm D call. Germline loops: CDR1 MNHEY, CDR2 SMNVEV (reference sequence). The CDR3 contains 17 residues. Trimming took off 5 bases at V and 0 bases at J, with 17 bases between the two ends. CDR3 loop: CASSHYPHRGSGNTIYF. As DNA, the CDR3 is TGTGCCAGCAGTCACTACCCTCACCGGGGCTCTGGAAACACCATATATTTT.

This clone occurred a few times. V is TRBV4-1 and J is TRBJ2-1; D ambiguous. The CDR3 runs 15 residues. V was trimmed by 0 bases and J by 6 bases, leaving 12 bases between them. Germline V gene sequence: CDR1 MGHRA, CDR2 YSYEKL. The CDR3 DNA sequence: TGCGCCAGCAGCCAAGAAAAGTCAAGCTTCAATGAGCAGTTCTTC. Translating gives CASSQEKSSFNEQFF.

This clone was observed a few times. The chain employs TRBV6-5 and TRBJ1-1, with 7 bases aligning to TRBD1. Germline trimming cut 9 bases from V and 3 bases from J; bases unmatched to any gene: 10. The length of the CDR3 is 14 residues. CDR1 and CDR2 (germline): MNHEY, SVGAGI. Here the CDR3 reads CASSKWGQHTEAFF. The CDR3 bases are TGTGCCAGTTCTAAGTGGGGACAGCACACTGAAGCTTTCTTT.

This clone was counted only a few times. The chain employs TRBV6-5 and TRBJ2-3; no clear D. The CDR3 runs 16 residues. CDR1 MNHEY and CDR2 SVGAGI come from the germline V gene. Trimming removed 2 bases from V and 3 bases from J, with 15 bases in between. The CDR3 DNA reads TGTGCCAGCAGTTACACCAACGGGTACGGAACAGATACGCAGTATTTT. It is translated as CASSYTNGYGTDTQYF.

CDR3 loop: CARSRSPNTEAFF. The DNA for the CDR3 is TGTGCCAGAAGCCGTAGTCCGAACACTGAAGCTTTCTTT. The J gene is TRBJ1-1, the V gene TRBV28, with D unclear. The CDR3 loop spans 13 amino acids. Trimming left V 9 bases short and J 1 base short, with 12 bases between. Germline V gene data show CDR1 as MDHEN and CDR2 as SYDVKM.

This clone was observed a few times. The chain recombines TRBV5-1 with TRBJ1-4; 9 bases map to TRBD1. The CDR3 contains 16 residues. V shed 4 bases and J 8 bases; nucleotides not matched to a gene: 12. Germline-derived CDR1 and CDR2 are SGHRS and YFSETQ. CDR3 sequence reads: CASSPGSGQGVEKLFF. The CDR3 nucleotides read TGCGCCAGCAGCCCGGGATCGGGACAGGGAGTAGAAAAACTGTTTTTT.

This clone showed up just a few times. This chain links TRBV7-9 with TRBJ2-1; a weak D match, TRBD1 (5 bases). V was pared by 6 bases and J by 4 bases, with 13 bases between. This CDR3 contains 14 residues. Per germline, CDR1 SEHNR and CDR2 FQNEAQ (reference sequence). The CDR3 loop reads CASRTDASYNEQFF. CDR3 DNA: TGTGCCAGCAGGACAGACGCATCGTACAATGAGCAGTTCTTC.

This chain links TRBV7-3 with TRBJ2-3; 9 bases line up with TRBD1. The trim removed 5 bases at V and 5 bases at J, leaving 17 bases unmatched. Per the germline V gene, CDR1 is SGHTA and CDR2 is FQGTGA. The CDR3 is made up of 18 amino acids. The CDR3 region is CASSILGTGRDSLDTQYF. Here the CDR3 DNA reads TGTGCCAGCAGCATACTCGGGACAGGGCGGGATTCCTTAGATACGCAGTATTTT.

The chain has TRBV9 and TRBJ2-7; TRBD1 matches 10 bases. The CDR3 runs to 16 residues. Germline V CDR1 and CDR2: SGDLS, YYNGEE. V was pared by 3 bases and J by 2 bases, with 8 bases of the junction left unmatched. The CDR3 is CASSGRPGTGAYEQYF. The DNA of the CDR3 is TGTGCCAGCAGCGGAAGACCCGGGACAGGGGCCTACGAGCAGTACTTC.

The rearrangement links TRBV12-5 to TRBJ2-7; D remains unclear. V was shortened by 6 bases and J by 2 bases, with 8 bases between the two germline ends. Germline CDR1 is LGHNT and CDR2 is FRNRAP. This CDR3 contains 12 residues. In DNA, the CDR3 is TGTGCTAGTGGGACGGGTCCCTACGAGCAGTACTTC. Protein product: CASGTGPYEQYF.

This clone has more than one count but fewer than ten. The chain uses TRBV11-3 and TRBJ1-1, with D possibly being TRBD1 (6 bases). The CDR3 loop spans 13 amino acids. V lost 0 bases to trimming and J lost 5 bases, with 7 bases between them. Per germline, CDR1 SGHNT and CDR2 YENEEA. The CDR3 region has the DNA TGTGCCAGCAGCTTAGACGGACAGACTGAAGCTTTCTTT. Translated: CASSLDGQTEAFF.

The chain couples TRBV10-3 to TRBJ1-2; maybe TRBD1 (5 bases). The length of the CDR3 is 11 residues. V gave up 6 bases and J gave up 3 bases, with 5 bases separating them. Germline V gene lookup returns CDR1 ENHRY and CDR2 SYGVKD. The DNA of the CDR3 is TGTGCCATCAGCAGGGACTATGGCTACACCTTC. Its protein product is CAISRDYGYTF.

The chain has TRBV4-3 and TRBJ2-1; D is possibly TRBD2 (5 bases). V lost 4 bases to trimming and J lost 0 bases, with 19 bases between them. The CDR3 contains 18 residues. CDR1 and CDR2 (germline): LGHNA, YSLEER. DNA for the CDR3: TGCGCCAGCAGCCGCCGAGGATTCTCGGGGAGCTCCTACAATGAGCAGTTCTTC. This sequence encodes CASSRRGFSGSSYNEQFF.